Below are 25 T cell receptor beta chains sequenced from a single sample in a study of blood T cell repertoires in COVID-19. Profiled with immunoSEQ multiplex PCR; TCRdb holds only in-frame clones, not every one. The sample consists of approximately 160,000 clones, about 85% of them appearing once. The sequenced material came from peripheral blood. The receptors originated from a man in his 60s who had recovered from COVID-19.

CDR3 protein: CASSLGNWADQTAFF. The CDR3 coding sequence is TGCGCCAGCAGCTTGGGGAACTGGGCAGACCAAACGGCTTTCTTT. The V gene is TRBV5-1, the J gene TRBJ1-1; the D is unclear. V was clipped by 0 bases and J by 11 bases, with 20 bases between them. CDR1 is SGHRS, CDR2 YFSETQ, per germline. This CDR3 has 15 residues.

V usage is TRBV29-1 and J usage is TRBJ2-3; no definite D call. Germline V lookup: CDR1 SQVTM, CDR2 ANQGSEA. The CDR3 length is 13 residues. V lost 0 bases to trimming and J lost 1 base, with 5 bases between them. This CDR3 reads CSVEDGGTDTQYF. CDR3 nucleotide sequence: TGCAGCGTTGAAGACGGAGGCACAGATACGCAGTATTTT.

This clone was observed once. The CDR3, as DNA: TGTGCCACCAGTGATGGGGCTAGCGGGGGACAGTATTTT. Encoded protein: CATSDGASGGQYF. The chain is built from TRBV24-1 and TRBJ2-3, with TRBD2 matching 10 bases. This CDR3 is 13 amino acids long. After removal of 3 bases from V and 12 bases from J, the junction contained 5 bases not matched to a gene. Germline CDR1 and CDR2: KGHDR and SFDVKD.

The V call is TRBV7-2, the J call TRBJ2-3; D gene ambiguous. V gave up 1 base and J gave up 2 bases, with 10 bases separating them. There are 15 residues in the CDR3. The germline V gene has CDR1 SGHTA and CDR2 FQGNSA. CDR3 sequence (DNA): TGTGCCAGCAGCTTAGTTCGGTCCCCCACAGATACGCAGTATTTT. It codes for CASSLVRSPTDTQYF.

The chain has TRBV7-9 and TRBJ2-7, with 7 positions matching TRBD1. Germline V gives CDR1 SEHNR, CDR2 FQNEAQ (reference sequence). The length of the CDR3 is 13 residues. V dropped 5 bases and J dropped 5; count of bases not matched to a gene: 6. CDR3 nucleotides: TGTGCCAGCAGCCAAGACAGGGCCCACGAGCAGTACTTC. It is translated as CASSQDRAHEQYF.

This clone was counted once. This sequence joins TRBV4-1 and TRBJ1-2; D is possibly TRBD1 (5 bases). The CDR3 totals 17 residues. Germline V gene lookup returns CDR1 MGHRA and CDR2 YSYEKL. The germline V and J ends were trimmed by 3 bases and 4 bases, with 21 bases remaining between them. The CDR3 here is CASSQIHQRTGGYGYTF. As DNA, the CDR3 is TGCGCCAGCAGCCAGATCCATCAAAGGACCGGGGGCTATGGCTACACCTTC.

The V call is TRBV6-2 or TRBV6-3, the J call TRBJ2-5; D may be TRBD2 (5 bases). Trimming removed 3 bases at V and 4 bases at J, with 9 bases between. The V gene's germline CDR1 is MNHEY and CDR2 SVGEGT. This CDR3 spans 13 amino acids. The CDR3 DNA sequence: TGTGCCAGCAGTTATGTTCGGGGAGAGACCCAGTACTTC. This encodes CASSYVRGETQYF.

This rearrangement joins TRBV19 to TRBJ2-1; weak D call: TRBD2 (6 bases). CDR3 length: 16 residues. Per germline, CDR1 LNHDA and CDR2 SQIVND (reference sequence). Trimming left V 3 bases short and J 3 bases short, with 15 bases between. The CDR3 protein is CASSIPGGSGYNEQFF. The CDR3 bases are TGTGCCAGTAGTATCCCCGGGGGTTCGGGCTACAATGAGCAGTTCTTC.

In this sample, this clone turned up a few times. The CDR3 DNA follows: TGTGCCACCAAAGGGAGGCATAATTCACCCCTCCACTTT. It is translated as CATKGRHNSPLHF. The chain combines TRBV12-3 or TRBV12-4 with TRBJ1-6; D is unresolved. The CDR3 covers 13 residues. Between the trimmed V and J ends, which lost 10 bases and 5 bases, there was a span of 12 bases.

The rearrangement joins TRBV2 to TRBJ1-3; D possibly corresponds to TRBD1 (5 bases). CDR1 and CDR2 from the germline V gene are SNHLY and FYNNEI. This CDR3 contains 17 residues. Trimming left V 1 base short and J 5 bases short, with 18 bases between. In DNA, the CDR3 is TGTGCCAGCAGTGAAGTCGGGACGGGGGGACTCCGAAACACCATATATTTT. Translated: CASSEVGTGGLRNTIYF.

J is TRBJ2-7 and V is TRBV6-5; D might be TRBD2 (6 bases). Looked up from germline, CDR1 is MNHEY and CDR2 is SVGAGI. V lost 0 bases, J lost 4 bases, and 13 bases lay in between. This CDR3 region has 15 residues. The CDR3 is CASSYSFGTFYEQYF. CDR3 DNA: TGTGCCAGCAGTTACTCGTTCGGGACTTTTTACGAGCAGTACTTC.

This clone has just a few counts. The chain combines TRBV30 with TRBJ1-1; 8 bases line up with TRBD1. The trim removed 3 bases at V and 4 bases at J, leaving 7 bases unmatched. Germline V gives CDR1 GTSNPN, CDR2 SVGIG (reference sequence). CDR3 length: 14 amino acids. CDR3 DNA: TGTGCCTGGAGCCTACAGACAGGGGTCACTGAAGCTTTCTTT. Its protein is CAWSLQTGVTEAFF.

This chain uses TRBV6-5 with TRBJ2-5; D is unclear. CDR3 length equals 13 residues. Trimming shortened V by 6 bases and J by 2 bases, and 10 bases separated the two germline ends. Germline V CDR1 and CDR2: MNHEY, SVGAGI. The CDR3 nucleotides read TGTGCCAGCAGCCAGGAAAGGCAAGAGACCCAGTACTTC. As protein: CASSQERQETQYF.

The genes are TRBV14 and TRBJ2-6, with TRBD1 as a possible D gene (6 bases). Trimming left V 5 bases short and J 0 bases short, with 14 bases between. In germline, CDR1 is SGHDN, CDR2 FVKESK. CDR3 size: 17 residues. DNA of the CDR3: TGTGCCAGCAGCACGAGACAGGCCAACTCTGGGGCCAACGTCCTGACTTTC. It is translated as CASSTRQANSGANVLTF. Full variable domain (rest looked up from reference TRBV14 and TRBJ2-6): EAGVTQFPSHSVIEKGQTVTLRCDPISGHDNLYWYRRVMGKEIKFLLHFVKESKQDESGMPNNRFLAERTGGTYSTLKVQPAELEDSGVYFCASSTRQANSGANVLTFGAGSRLTVL.

This clone was observed a single time. The chain couples TRBV20-1 to TRBJ1-5; the D gene is possibly TRBD1 (6 bases). V was trimmed by 3 bases and J by 4 bases, leaving 16 bases between them. The CDR3 has 15 amino acids. Germline CDR1 DFQATT, CDR2 SNEGSKA (reference sequence). The CDR3 reads CSASLWGRENQPQHF. The CDR3 DNA reads as TGCAGTGCTAGTCTGTGGGGGCGGGAGAATCAGCCCCAGCATTTT.

This CDR3 reads CASLAGGNYGYTF. CDR3 nucleotide sequence: TGTGCCAGCTTGGCAGGGGGCAACTATGGCTACACCTTC. This chain links TRBV6-5 with TRBJ1-2; 8 positions match TRBD1. There are 13 residues in the CDR3. The germline gives CDR1 MNHEY, CDR2 SVGAGI. Trimming cost V 8 bases and J 2 bases; bases outside gene matches: 4.

The chain recombines TRBV6-5 with TRBJ2-1; 7 bases fit TRBD1. This CDR3 is 16 amino acids long. With 4 bases clipped from V and 1 base from J, the junction kept 7 bases outside the gene matches. Germline V gene data show CDR1 as MNHEY and CDR2 as SVGAGI. CDR3 protein: CASSSIRGLSYNEQFF. DNA of the CDR3: TGTGCCAGCAGTTCAATTAGGGGGCTTTCCTACAATGAGCAGTTCTTC.

The chain joins TRBV4-1 to TRBJ1-4; D might be TRBD1 (5 bases). Trimming stripped 4 bases from V and 2 bases from J, with 11 bases between. The CDR3 is made up of 15 amino acids. Germline values: CDR1 MGHRA, CDR2 YSYEKL. CDR3 region: CASSPSGKTNEKLFF. CDR3 DNA sequence: TGCGCCAGCAGCCCTTCAGGGAAGACTAATGAAAAACTGTTTTTT.

The rearrangement uses TRBV3-1 (or the pseudogene TRBV3-2) and TRBJ2-5; the match to TRBD2 covers 10 bases. The CDR3 covers 16 residues. Germline-derived CDR1 and CDR2 are LGHDT and YNNKEL (reference sequence). After removal of 4 bases from V and 6 bases from J, the junction contained 11 bases not matched to a gene. The CDR3 bases are TGTGCCAGCAGCCGGGCGGGTAGCGGGGGGTGGAAGACCCAGTACTTC. Translation: CASSRAGSGGWKTQYF.

The chain couples TRBV5-6 to TRBJ1-5, with TRBD1 matching 10 bases. V was pared by 6 bases and J by 5 bases, with 11 bases of the junction left unmatched. The germline CDR1 and CDR2 sequences are SGHDT and YYEEEE. This CDR3 is 16 amino acids long. CDR3 amino acids: CASKRQGASGHQPQHF. The CDR3, as DNA: TGTGCCAGCAAGAGACAGGGGGCGTCAGGGCATCAGCCCCAGCATTTT.

The chain recombines TRBV6-4 with TRBJ2-3; 14 bases are a match to TRBD2. Per the germline V gene, CDR1 is MRHNA and CDR2 is SNTAGT. V was clipped by 5 bases and J by 3 bases; unmatched bases: 7. The CDR3 loop spans 17 amino acids. Written as DNA, the CDR3 is TGTGCCAGCAGTCCGACTAGCGGGGGGGTAAGAACAGATACGCAGTATTTT. Protein: CASSPTSGGVRTDTQYF.

The CDR3 nucleotides are TGCGCCAGCAGCTTGGTTCCGACTCCCGGTGGGGCCAACGTCCTGACTTTC. This codes for CASSLVPTPGGANVLTF. V gene TRBV5-1 combines with J gene TRBJ2-6; D unclear. Trimming left V 0 bases short and J 3 bases short, with 13 bases between. CDR3 length: 17 residues. CDR1 and CDR2 (germline): SGHRS, YFSETQ. Looking up the rest from reference TRBV5-1 and TRBJ2-6 gives the full variable domain: KAGVTQTPRYLIKTRGQQVTLSCSPISGHRSVSWYQQTPGQGLQFLFEYFSETQRNKGNFPGRFSGRQFSNSRSEMNVSTLELGDSALYLCASSLVPTPGGANVLTFGAGSRLTVL.

The genes are TRBV9 and TRBJ2-7, with 7 nucleotides matching TRBD2. This CDR3 comprises 14 residues. In germline, CDR1 is SGDLS, CDR2 YYNGEE. V dropped 0 bases and J dropped 4; count of bases not matched to a gene: 4. CDR3 nucleotides: TGTGCCAGCAGCGTAGAATCCGGGGGGTACGAGCAGTACTTC. Its translation is CASSVESGGYEQYF.

The V and J genes are TRBV7-9 and TRBJ1-1; the match to TRBD1 covers 7 bases. CDR3 length: 15 amino acids. V was pared by 5 bases and J by 4 bases, with 10 bases of the junction left unmatched. The germline gives CDR1 SEHNR, CDR2 FQNEAQ (reference sequence). The CDR3 region has the DNA TGTGCCAGCAGCAACTGGGACAGCCTCCCCACTGAAGCTTTCTTT. Translation: CASSNWDSLPTEAFF.

The chain has TRBV25-1 and TRBJ1-2; D call uncertain. Germline-derived CDR1 and CDR2 are MGHDK and SYGVNS. The CDR3 covers 11 residues. V was cut by 4 bases and J by 7 bases, with 7 bases left in between. CDR3 sequence reads: CASSVAGGYTF. For the CDR3, the DNA is TGTGCCAGCAGTGTCGCAGGTGGCTACACCTTC.